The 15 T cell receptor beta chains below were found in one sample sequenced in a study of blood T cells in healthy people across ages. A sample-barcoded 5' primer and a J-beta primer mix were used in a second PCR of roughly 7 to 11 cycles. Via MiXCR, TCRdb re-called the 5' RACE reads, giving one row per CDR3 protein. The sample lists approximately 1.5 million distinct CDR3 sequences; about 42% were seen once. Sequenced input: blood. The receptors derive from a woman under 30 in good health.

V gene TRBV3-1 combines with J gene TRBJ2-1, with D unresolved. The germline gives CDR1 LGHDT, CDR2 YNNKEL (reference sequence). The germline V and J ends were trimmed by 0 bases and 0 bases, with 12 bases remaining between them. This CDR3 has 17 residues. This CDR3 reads CASSQDQRDRSYNEQFF. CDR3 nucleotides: TGTGCCAGCAGCCAAGATCAGAGAGACCGCTCCTACAATGAGCAGTTCTTC.

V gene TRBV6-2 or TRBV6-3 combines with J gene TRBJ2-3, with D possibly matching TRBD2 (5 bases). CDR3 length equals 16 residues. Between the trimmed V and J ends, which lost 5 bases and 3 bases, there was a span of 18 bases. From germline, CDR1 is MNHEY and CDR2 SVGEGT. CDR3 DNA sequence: TGTGCCAGCAGTGCCATTGGGTCGGGAAAAACAGATACGCAGTATTTT. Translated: CASSAIGSGKTDTQYF.

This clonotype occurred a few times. In nucleotides, the CDR3 is TGCAGAGCGACTAGCGGGGGACTAATTAGCCATGAGCAGTTCTTC. It codes for CRATSGGLISHEQFF. This chain uses TRBV20-1 with TRBJ2-1, with 12 bases matching TRBD2. Germline lookup yields CDR1 DFQATT and CDR2 SNEGSKA (reference sequence). CDR3 length: 15 amino acids.

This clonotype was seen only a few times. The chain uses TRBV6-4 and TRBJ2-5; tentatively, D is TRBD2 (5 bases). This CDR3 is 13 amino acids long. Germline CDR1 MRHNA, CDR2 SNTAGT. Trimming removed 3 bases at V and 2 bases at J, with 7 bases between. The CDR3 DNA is TGTGCCAGCAGTGAGAGGGATCAAGAGACCCAGTACTTC. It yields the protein CASSERDQETQYF.

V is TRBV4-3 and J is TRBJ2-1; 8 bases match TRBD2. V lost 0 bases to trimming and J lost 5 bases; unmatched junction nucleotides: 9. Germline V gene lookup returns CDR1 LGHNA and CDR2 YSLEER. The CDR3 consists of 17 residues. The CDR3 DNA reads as TGCGCCAGCAGCCAAGATTTAGATAGCGGGGTTAACAATGAGCAGTTCTTC. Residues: CASSQDLDSGVNNEQFF.

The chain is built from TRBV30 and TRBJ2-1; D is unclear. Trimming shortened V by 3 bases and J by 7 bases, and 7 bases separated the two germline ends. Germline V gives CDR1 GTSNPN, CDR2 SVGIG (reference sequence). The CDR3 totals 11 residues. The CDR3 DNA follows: TGTGCCTGGAGAACGCTTAATGAGCAGTTCTTC. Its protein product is CAWRTLNEQFF.

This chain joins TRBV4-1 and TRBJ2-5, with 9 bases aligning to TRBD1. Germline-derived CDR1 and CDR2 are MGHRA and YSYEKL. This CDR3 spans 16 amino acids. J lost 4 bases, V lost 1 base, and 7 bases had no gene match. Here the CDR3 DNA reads TGCGCCAGCAGCCAAGCCGGGACAGGGATGGGAGAGACCCAGTACTTC. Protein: CASSQAGTGMGETQYF.

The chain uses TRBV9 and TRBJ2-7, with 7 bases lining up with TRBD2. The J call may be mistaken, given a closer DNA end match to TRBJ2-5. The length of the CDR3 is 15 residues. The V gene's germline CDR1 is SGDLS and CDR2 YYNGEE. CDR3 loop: CASTRRAGAQETQYF. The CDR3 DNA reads TGTGCCAGCACAAGGCGGGCGGGAGCGCAAGAGACCCAGTACTTC.

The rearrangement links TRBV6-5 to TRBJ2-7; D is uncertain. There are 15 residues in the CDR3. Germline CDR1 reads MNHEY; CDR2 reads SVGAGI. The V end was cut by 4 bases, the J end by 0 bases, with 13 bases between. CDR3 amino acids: CASSSVWRSSYEQYF. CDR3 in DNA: TGTGCCAGCAGTTCGGTCTGGCGGAGCTCCTACGAGCAGTACTTC.

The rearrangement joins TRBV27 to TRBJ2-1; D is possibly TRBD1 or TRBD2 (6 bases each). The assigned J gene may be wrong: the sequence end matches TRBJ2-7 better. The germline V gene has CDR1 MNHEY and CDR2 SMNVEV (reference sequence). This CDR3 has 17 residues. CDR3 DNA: TGTGCCAGCAGTTTATCGATGCCGGGGGCCGGCTACAATGAGCAGTACTTC. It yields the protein CASSLSMPGAGYNEQYF.

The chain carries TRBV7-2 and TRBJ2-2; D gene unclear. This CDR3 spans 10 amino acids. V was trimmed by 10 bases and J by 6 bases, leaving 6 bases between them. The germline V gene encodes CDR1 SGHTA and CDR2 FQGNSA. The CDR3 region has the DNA TGTGCCACCTTCGCCGGGGAGCTGTTTTTT. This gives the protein CATFAGELFF. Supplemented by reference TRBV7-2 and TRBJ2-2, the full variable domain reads GAGVSQSPSNKVTEKGKDVELRCDPISGHTALYWYRQSLGQGLEFLIYFQGNSAPDKSGLPSDRFSAERTGGSVSTLTIQRTQQEDSAVYLCATFAGELFFGEGSRLTVL.

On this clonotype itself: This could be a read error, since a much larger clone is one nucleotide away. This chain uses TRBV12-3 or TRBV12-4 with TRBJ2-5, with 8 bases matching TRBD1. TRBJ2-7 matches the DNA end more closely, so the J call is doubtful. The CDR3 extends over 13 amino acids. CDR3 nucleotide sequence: TGTGCCAGCAATCCACAGGGGGTGTACGAGCAGTACTTC. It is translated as CASNPQGVYEQYF.

CDR3 residues: CASSLFSRVGWDEQFF. In DNA form, the CDR3 reads TGTGCCAGCAGTTTATTTTCTAGGGTGGGATGGGATGAGCAGTTCTTC. The rearrangement uses TRBV27 and TRBJ2-1; D gene uncertain. The CDR3 extends over 16 amino acids. V lost 1 base, J lost 8 bases, and 18 bases lay in between. Germline V lookup: CDR1 MNHEY, CDR2 SMNVEV (reference sequence).

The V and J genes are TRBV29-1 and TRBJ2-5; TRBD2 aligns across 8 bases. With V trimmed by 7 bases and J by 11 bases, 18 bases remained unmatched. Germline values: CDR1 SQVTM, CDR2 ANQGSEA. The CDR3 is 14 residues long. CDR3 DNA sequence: TGCAGCGCACAAGGAACTAGCGGTTTACGGGAGCAGTACTTC. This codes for CSAQGTSGLREQYF.

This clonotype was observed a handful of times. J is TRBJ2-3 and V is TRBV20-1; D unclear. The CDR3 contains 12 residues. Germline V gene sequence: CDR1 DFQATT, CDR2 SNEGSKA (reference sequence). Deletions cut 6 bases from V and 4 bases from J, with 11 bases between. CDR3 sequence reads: CSAAGDADTQYF. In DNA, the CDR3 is TGCAGTGCAGCAGGTGATGCAGATACGCAGTATTTT.